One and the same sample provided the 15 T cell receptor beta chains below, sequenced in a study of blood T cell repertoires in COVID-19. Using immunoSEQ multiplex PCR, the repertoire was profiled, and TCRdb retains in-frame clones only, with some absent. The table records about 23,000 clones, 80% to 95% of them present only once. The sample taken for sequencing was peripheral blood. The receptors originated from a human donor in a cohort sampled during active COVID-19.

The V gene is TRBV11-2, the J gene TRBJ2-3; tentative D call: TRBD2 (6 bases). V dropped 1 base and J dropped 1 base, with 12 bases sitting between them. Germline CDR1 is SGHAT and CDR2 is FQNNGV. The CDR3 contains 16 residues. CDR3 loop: CASSLVGGTGTDTQYF. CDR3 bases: TGTGCCAGCAGCTTAGTCGGGGGTACGGGCACAGATACGCAGTATTTT.

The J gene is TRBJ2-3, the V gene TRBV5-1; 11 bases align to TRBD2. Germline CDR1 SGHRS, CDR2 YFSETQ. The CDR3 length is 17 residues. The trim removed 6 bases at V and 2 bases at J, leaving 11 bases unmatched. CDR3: CASKVHPSGGFTDTQYF. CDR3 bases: TGCGCCAGCAAAGTGCACCCTAGCGGGGGGTTCACAGATACGCAGTATTTT.

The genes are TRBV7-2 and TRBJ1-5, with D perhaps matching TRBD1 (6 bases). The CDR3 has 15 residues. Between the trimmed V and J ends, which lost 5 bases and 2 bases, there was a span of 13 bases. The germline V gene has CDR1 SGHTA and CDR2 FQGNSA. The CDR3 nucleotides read TGTGCCAGCAGCAAAGGGGGGGGCGGCAATCAGCCCCAGCATTTT. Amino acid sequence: CASSKGGGGNQPQHF.

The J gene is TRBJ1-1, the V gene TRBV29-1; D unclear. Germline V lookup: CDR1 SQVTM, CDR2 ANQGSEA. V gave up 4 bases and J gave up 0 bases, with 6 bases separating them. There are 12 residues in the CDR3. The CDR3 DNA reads TGCAGCGTTGGTCAGATGAACACTGAAGCTTTCTTT. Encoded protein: CSVGQMNTEAFF.

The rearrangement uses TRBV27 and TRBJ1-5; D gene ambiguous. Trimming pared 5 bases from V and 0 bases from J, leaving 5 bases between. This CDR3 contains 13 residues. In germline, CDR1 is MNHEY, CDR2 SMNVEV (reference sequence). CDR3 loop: CASSRSSNQPQHF. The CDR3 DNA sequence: TGTGCCAGCAGTCGCAGTAGCAATCAGCCCCAGCATTTT.

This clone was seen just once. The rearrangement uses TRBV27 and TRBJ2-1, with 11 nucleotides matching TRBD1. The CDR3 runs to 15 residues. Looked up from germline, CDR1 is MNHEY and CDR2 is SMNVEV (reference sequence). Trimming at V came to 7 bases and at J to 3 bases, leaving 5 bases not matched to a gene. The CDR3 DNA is TGTGCCAGCATCGCCGGGACAGGGGGCTACAATGAGCAGTTCTTC. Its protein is CASIAGTGGYNEQFF.

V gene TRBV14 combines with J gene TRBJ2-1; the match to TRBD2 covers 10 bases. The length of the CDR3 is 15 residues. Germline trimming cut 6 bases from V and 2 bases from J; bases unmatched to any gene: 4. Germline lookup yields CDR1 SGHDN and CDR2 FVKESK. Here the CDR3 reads CASRLAGGPYNEQFF. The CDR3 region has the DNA TGTGCCAGCAGGTTAGCGGGGGGCCCCTACAATGAGCAGTTCTTC. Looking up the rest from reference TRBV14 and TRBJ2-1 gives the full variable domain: EAGVTQFPSHSVIEKGQTVTLRCDPISGHDNLYWYRRVMGKEIKFLLHFVKESKQDESGMPNNRFLAERTGGTYSTLKVQPAELEDSGVYFCASRLAGGPYNEQFFGPGTRLTVL.

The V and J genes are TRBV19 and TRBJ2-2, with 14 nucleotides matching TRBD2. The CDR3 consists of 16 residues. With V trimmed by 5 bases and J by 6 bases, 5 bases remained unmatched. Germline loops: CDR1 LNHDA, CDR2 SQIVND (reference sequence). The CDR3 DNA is TGTGCCAGTAGTGCGCGACTAGCGGGGGGGCCCGGGGAGCTGTTTTTT. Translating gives CASSARLAGGPGELFF.

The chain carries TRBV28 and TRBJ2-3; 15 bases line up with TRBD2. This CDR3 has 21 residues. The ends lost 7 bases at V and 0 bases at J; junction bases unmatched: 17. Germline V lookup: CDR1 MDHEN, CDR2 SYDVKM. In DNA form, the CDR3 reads TGTGCCAGCACCCCTTCCTCCCTGTGGACTAGCGGGGGGGCTAGCACAGATACGCAGTATTTT. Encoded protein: CASTPSSLWTSGGASTDTQYF.

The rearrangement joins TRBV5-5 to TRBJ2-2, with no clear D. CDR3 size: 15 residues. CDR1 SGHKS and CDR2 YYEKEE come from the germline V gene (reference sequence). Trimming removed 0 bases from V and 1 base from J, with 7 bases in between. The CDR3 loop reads CASSLVPGNTGELFF. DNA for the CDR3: TGTGCCAGCAGCTTGGTACCCGGGAACACCGGGGAGCTGTTTTTT.

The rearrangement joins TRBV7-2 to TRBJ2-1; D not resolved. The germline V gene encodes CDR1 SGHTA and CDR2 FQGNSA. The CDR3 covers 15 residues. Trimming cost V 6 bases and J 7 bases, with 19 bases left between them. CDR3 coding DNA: TGTGCCAGCAGTTTTAGTGTACAGCTTGATAATGAGCAGTTCTTC. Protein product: CASSFSVQLDNEQFF.

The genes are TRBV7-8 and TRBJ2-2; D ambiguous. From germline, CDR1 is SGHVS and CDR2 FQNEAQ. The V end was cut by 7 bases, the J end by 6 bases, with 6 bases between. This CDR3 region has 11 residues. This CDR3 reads CASTLPGELFF. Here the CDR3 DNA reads TGTGCCAGCACCCTTCCCGGGGAGCTGTTTTTT.

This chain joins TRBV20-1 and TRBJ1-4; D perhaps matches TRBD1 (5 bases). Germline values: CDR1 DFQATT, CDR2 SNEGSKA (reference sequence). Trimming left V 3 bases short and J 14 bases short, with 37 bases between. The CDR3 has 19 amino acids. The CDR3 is CSASGTGRSQGLPGLSLFF. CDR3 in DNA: TGCAGTGCTAGTGGAACCGGGCGGAGTCAAGGTTTGCCGGGACTAAGTCTGTTTTTT.

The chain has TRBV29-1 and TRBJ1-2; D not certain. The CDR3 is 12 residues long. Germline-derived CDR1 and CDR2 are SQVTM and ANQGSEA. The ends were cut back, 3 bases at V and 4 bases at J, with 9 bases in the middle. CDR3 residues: CSVEGSPYGYTF. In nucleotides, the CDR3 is TGCAGCGTTGAGGGCAGCCCCTATGGCTACACCTTC.

CDR3 residues: CASTAGSSQGYTF. CDR3 DNA: TGTGCCAGCACGGCGGGGAGTTCTCAAGGCTACACCTTC. This rearrangement joins TRBV25-1 to TRBJ1-2; D unclear. Trimming shortened V by 7 bases and J by 8 bases, and 17 bases separated the two germline ends. Germline CDR1 and CDR2: MGHDK and SYGVNS. This CDR3 has 13 residues.